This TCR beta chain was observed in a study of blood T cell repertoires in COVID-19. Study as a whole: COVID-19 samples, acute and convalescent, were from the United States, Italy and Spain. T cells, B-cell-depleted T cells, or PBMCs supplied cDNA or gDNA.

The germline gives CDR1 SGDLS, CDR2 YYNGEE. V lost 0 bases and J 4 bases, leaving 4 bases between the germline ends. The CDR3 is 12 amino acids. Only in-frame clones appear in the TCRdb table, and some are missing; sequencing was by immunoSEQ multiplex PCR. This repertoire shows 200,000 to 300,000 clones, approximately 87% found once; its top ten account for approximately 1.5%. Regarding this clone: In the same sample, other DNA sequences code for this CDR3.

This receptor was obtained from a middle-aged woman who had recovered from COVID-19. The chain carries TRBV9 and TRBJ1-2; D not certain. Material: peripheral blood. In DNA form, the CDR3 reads TGTGCCAGCAGCGTAGGAGGCTATGGCTACACCTTC. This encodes CASSVGGYGYTF.